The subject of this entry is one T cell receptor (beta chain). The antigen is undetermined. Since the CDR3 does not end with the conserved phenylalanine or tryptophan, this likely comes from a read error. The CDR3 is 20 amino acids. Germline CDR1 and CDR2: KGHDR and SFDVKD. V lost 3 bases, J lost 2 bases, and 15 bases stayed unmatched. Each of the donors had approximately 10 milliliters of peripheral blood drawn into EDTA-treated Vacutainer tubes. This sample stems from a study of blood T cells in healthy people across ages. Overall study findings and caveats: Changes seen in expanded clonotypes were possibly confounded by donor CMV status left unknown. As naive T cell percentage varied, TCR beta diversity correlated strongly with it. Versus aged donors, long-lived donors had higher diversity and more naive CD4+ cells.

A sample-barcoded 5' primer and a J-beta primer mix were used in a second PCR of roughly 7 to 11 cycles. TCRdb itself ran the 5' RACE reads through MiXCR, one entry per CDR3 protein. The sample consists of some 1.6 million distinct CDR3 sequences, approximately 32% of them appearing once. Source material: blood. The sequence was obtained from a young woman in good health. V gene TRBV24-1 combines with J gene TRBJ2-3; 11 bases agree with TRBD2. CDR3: CATSDVAGSTSGSFTDTQYL. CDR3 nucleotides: TGTGCCACCAGTGATGTTGCGGGGTCTACTAGCGGGAGTTTCACAGATACGCAGTATTTG.